Sequencing of this TCR beta chain was carried out in a study of shared clonotypes between healthy human individuals. Study donors comprised healthy, HIV-negative adults devoid of recent acute infection or vaccination. Of note for this clone: Its target is unknown.

Findings and limits, study-wide: Naive CD4 clonotypes overlapped across several donors at about 5%.

Germline CDR1 MDHEN, CDR2 SYDVKM. With V trimmed by 7 bases and J by 3 bases, 19 bases remained unmatched. The CDR3 length is 19 residues. Some clones are missing from TCRdb's copy, which holds only in-frame ones; the method was immunoSEQ multiplex PCR. The sample contains 950,000 to 1,200,000 clones, around 77% of which appear only once. The origin of this receptor is a young man in good health. Some clones in this sample may be carry-over from other donors' samples. The material sequenced was memory CD4+ T cells from PBMCs. Subset defined: CD45RA-negative fraction. This sequence joins TRBV28 and TRBJ1-4; TRBD1 aligns across 8 bases. CDR3 coding DNA: TGTGCCAGCACCGATAACGTAGGACAGGGAGGTTTTTCTAATGAAAAACTGTTTTTT. This translates into CASTDNVGQGGFSNEKLFF.